This T cell receptor beta chain was obtained from a study of Graves' ophthalmopathy and Graves' hyperthyroidism. Overall study: A follow-up of 18 months without ophthalmopathy meant that hyperthyroidism was stable.

A diagnosis was made from clinical symptoms together with serum thyroxine, TRAb, thyroid ultrasound and orbital computed tomography. Trimming shortened V by 0 bases and J by 3 bases, and 10 bases separated the two germline ends. CDR1 and CDR2 (germline): SGDLS, YYNGEE. This CDR3 is 14 amino acids long. Amplified TCR beta CDR3 regions were obtained using RNA transcripts as template. The workflow started with a first-round RT-PCR run with HTBI primers and then moved on to a second-round multiplex PCR. MiXCR was run by TCRdb on the multiplex PCR reads, yielding one entry per CDR3 protein. The table has 500,000 to 600,000 distinct CDR3 sequences, just under 40% seen once.

The sequencing sample was made of peripheral blood or thyroid tissue (not recorded which). The receptor comes from an adult man with Graves' hyperthyroidism. This chain links TRBV9 with TRBJ2-7, with D tentatively TRBD2 (5 bases). The CDR3 DNA follows: TGTGCCAGCAGCGTAGACGGGATGGGCTACGAGCAGTACTTC. Its translation is CASSVDGMGYEQYF.